This T cell receptor (beta chain) was captured in a study of tumor-infiltrating lymphocytes in oesophageal squamous cell carcinoma (dated by TCRdb to about 2016). Libraries were made using PCR. The sequencer listed for this sample is Illumina HiSeq 2000. TCRdb reran the public reads through fastp at Q25 and MiXCR, keeping productive beta chains. Rows with a matching CDR3 protein are joined into one entry that keeps the most common DNA and genes. The sample contains 11,000 to 15,000 distinct CDR3 sequences, approximately 48% of them found a single time. In total, the top ten clones hold approximately 45% of the sample. The CDR3 goes from the cysteine to the phenylalanine over 17 residues. Only the CDR3 region is kept as DNA, spanning 51 bases read in frame from base 1. Relative to germline, V is missing 6 bases and J is missing 5 bases, with 17 bases of the junction outside any gene match. The germline V gene (reference sequence) yields SGHNT for CDR1 and YYREEE for CDR2.

As regards this clonotype: Its binding antigen is unknown. No base quality information exists; no much larger clone differs at one position.

Sequenced sample: blood. In this chain, TRBV5-4 is recombined with TRBJ1-1, with 9 middle bases fitting TRBD1. The clonotype comes from a male donor with esophageal squamous cell carcinoma. Read as DNA, the sequence is TGTGCCAGCAACCCCTCATACATGGGACAGGGTTGGACTGAAGCTTTCTTT. Translated, this gives CASNPSYMGQGWTEAFF.